One T cell receptor beta chain is described in this entry. This record comes from a study of blood T cell repertoires in COVID-19. Study as a whole: Whether acute or convalescent, the COVID-19 samples came from the United States, Italy and Spain.

Libraries were prepared by immunoSEQ multiplex PCR; TCRdb keeps only in-frame clonotypes and omits some of them. The table has around 260,000 clones, around 90% seen once. This CDR3 has 15 residues. Trimming at V came to 3 bases and at J to 6 bases, leaving 1 base not matched to a gene. The V gene's germline CDR1 is KGHDR and CDR2 SFDVKD. The sequenced sample was peripheral blood. V usage is TRBV24-1 and J usage is TRBJ2-4; 13 nucleotides align to TRBD2. This sequence originates from a woman aged 55-75 years with COVID-19, enrolled during active disease. CDR3 in amino acids: CATSDRLAGGNIQYF. CDR3 DNA: TGTGCCACCAGTGATCGACTAGCGGGGGGAAACATTCAGTACTTC.